This is a list of T cell receptor beta chains from one sample in a study of cytomegalovirus exposure and HLA in healthy donors. Some clones are missing from TCRdb's copy, which holds only in-frame ones; the method was immunoSEQ multiplex PCR. The top ten clones hold 2.5% of a sample with roughly 110,000 clones, roughly 77% of them seen once. What was sequenced was PBMCs. The source is a man between 35 and 55 years old in good health and CMV-seronegative. The CDR3 runs from the conserved cysteine through the conserved F or W. Each record gives: J gene, clone size, D gene, V gene, CDR3 DNA, CDR3 protein. D genes are given only for firm matches. A clone size is listed for some rows: how often the clone was seen (once, few, many), or a class if it is expanded.

>TRBJ2-1|NA|TRBD1|TRBV5-4
TGTGCCAGCAGCCTAGGACAGGCTCGCAGCTCCTACAATGAGCAGTTCTTC
CASSLGQARSSYNEQFF
>TRBJ2-4|NA|NA|TRBV7-9
TGTGCCAGCAGCTCCTTACGGGGGGCCAGGAGAAACATTCAGTACTTC
CASSSLRGARRNIQYF
>TRBJ2-1|few|TRBD1|TRBV9
TGTGCCAGCAGCGTGGACAGGGGATCCTACAATGAGCAGTTCTTC
CASSVDRGSYNEQFF
>TRBJ1-2|NA|NA|TRBV19
TGTGCCAGTAGTATGGAGGGCAGTGGCTACACCTTC
CASSMEGSGYTF
>TRBJ1-5|NA|NA|TRBV19
TGTGCCAGTAGTCCCCATCAGTCCAATCAGCCCCAGCATTTT
CASSPHQSNQPQHF
>TRBJ2-5|NA|TRBD2|TRBV5-8
TGTGCCAGCAGCCGCCTTACTAGCGGGGTACGGGAGACCCAGTACTTC
CASSRLTSGVRETQYF
>TRBJ2-1|NA|NA|TRBV5-1
TGCGCCAGCAGCTTGCGGCAGGATAATGAGCAGTTCTTC
CASSLRQDNEQFF
>TRBJ1-2|NA|TRBD1|TRBV2
TGTGCCAGCAGCGCGAGAACAGGGGCGGTCAATCCAGGCTACACCTTC
CASSARTGAVNPGYTF
>TRBJ2-7|NA|NA|TRBV7-9
TGTGCCAGCAGCCAGGACAGACAGGAGCAGTACTTC
CASSQDRQEQYF
>TRBJ2-3|NA|NA|TRBV6-6
TGTGCCAGCAGCCCCGGGAAGAGTCCATACACGCAGTATTTT
CASSPGKSPYTQYF
>TRBJ2-1|NA|NA|TRBV9
TGTGCCAGCAGCGGTAGAGCGGTAAGCTCCTACAATGAGCAGTTCTTC
CASSGRAVSSYNEQFF
>TRBJ1-6|NA|NA|TRBV9
TGTGCCAGCAGCGCGGTGGTGGATTCACCCCTCCACTTT
CASSAVVDSPLHF
>TRBJ2-1|NA|NA|TRBV15
TGTGCCACCAGCTGGAGGGCCATCGGATACAATGAGCAGTTCTTC
CATSWRAIGYNEQFF
>TRBJ2-1|NA|NA|TRBV6-1
TGTGCCAGCAGTGAAGCGTGGGGAGCGGGCGAGCAGTTCTTC
CASSEAWGAGEQFF
>TRBJ2-2|NA|TRBD2|TRBV7-2
TGTGCCAGCAGCATACGTAGCGGGGGGACGAACACCGGGGAGCTGTTTTTT
CASSIRSGGTNTGELFF
>TRBJ2-3|NA|NA|TRBV7-6
TGTGCCAGCAGCTTAGGTGGGGCTTACAATACGCAGTATTTT
CASSLGGAYNTQYF
>TRBJ1-2|once|TRBD1|TRBV5-5
TGTGCCAGCAGCCCCGGACAGGACTATGGCTACACCTTC
CASSPGQDYGYTF
>TRBJ2-1|NA|NA|TRBV5-1
TGCGCCAGCAGCTTGGCAGTTTCGGGACTCAACAATGAGCAGTTCTTC
CASSLAVSGLNNEQFF
>TRBJ1-2|few|NA|TRBV7-9
TGTGCCAGCAGCTCTATAAGACAGCCCTATGGCTACACCTTC
CASSSIRQPYGYTF
>TRBJ1-2|NA|TRBD1|TRBV9
TGTGCCAGCAGCAAACAGGGGGGGGACTATGGCTACACCTTC
CASSKQGGDYGYTF
>TRBJ2-5|many|NA|TRBV6-1
TGTGCCAGCAGTGAAGCTGGAGGCGGCCAAGAGACCCAGTACTTC
CASSEAGGGQETQYF
>TRBJ1-6|few|NA|TRBV7-9
TGTGCCAGCAGCCCGGACAGCTCCTATAATTCACCCCTCCACTTT
CASSPDSSYNSPLHF
>TRBJ2-2|NA|NA|TRBV7-9
TGTGCCAGCAGCTCTCCCGGACTATTCGCGAACACCGGGGAGCTGTTTTTT
CASSSPGLFANTGELFF
>TRBJ2-7|NA|TRBD1|TRBV7-6
TGTGCCAGCAGCTTAGATTGGGACAGGGGACACGAGCAGTACTTC
CASSLDWDRGHEQYF
>TRBJ1-4|few|NA|TRBV25-1
TGTGCCAGCAGTGGCCGGTGGGGGGGCAGCGCAACTAATGAAAAACTGTTTTTT
CASSGRWGGSATNEKLFF
>TRBJ1-1|NA|NA|TRBV15
TGTGCCACCAGCAGAGATCAGGTGAACACTGAAGCTTTCTTT
CATSRDQVNTEAFF
>TRBJ1-1|few|NA|TRBV6-1
TGTGCCAGCAGTGAAGTCAGGGGACACACTGAAGCTTTCTTT
CASSEVRGHTEAFF
>TRBJ1-1|few|NA|TRBV29-1
TGCAGCGGAAAGCGGGGGAGCACTGAAGCTTTCTTT
CSGKRGSTEAFF
>TRBJ2-7|NA|NA|TRBV18
TGTGCCAGCTCGGCCGGGTCAGCTGAGCAGTACTTC
CASSAGSAEQYF
>TRBJ1-2|NA|TRBD1|TRBV28
TGTGCCAGCAGTTTGCCGACAGGGCAGAACTATGGCTACACCTTC
CASSLPTGQNYGYTF
>TRBJ1-1|NA|NA|TRBV27
TGTGCCAGCAGAAGCCTCGACGGACATAACACTGAAGCTTTCTTT
CASRSLDGHNTEAFF
>TRBJ2-5|few|TRBD2|TRBV25-1
TGTGCCAGCAGTGAAGTAGGACGGGGGGTTCGCCAAGAGACCCAGTACTTC
CASSEVGRGVRQETQYF
>TRBJ2-3|NA|NA|TRBV10-2
TGCGCCAGCAGGATAGCGGCCACAGATACGCAGTATTTT
CASRIAATDTQYF
>TRBJ2-1|NA|TRBD1|TRBV7-2
TGTGCCAGCAGCTTAGTATCCGGACAGGGTTACAATGAGCAGTTCTTC
CASSLVSGQGYNEQFF
>TRBJ2-3|NA|NA|TRBV2
TGTGCCAGCAAGGATACAGGAACCTTCACAGATACGCAGTATTTT
CASKDTGTFTDTQYF
>TRBJ2-1|NA|NA|TRBV5-1
TGCGCCAGCAGCTTAGCCCAAGAATTCAATGAGCAGTTCTTC
CASSLAQEFNEQFF
>TRBJ2-1|NA|NA|TRBV10-1
TGCGCCAGCAGTGACGGCGGGGTCTTCTCCGAGCAGTTCTTC
CASSDGGVFSEQFF
>TRBJ1-1|NA|NA|TRBV19
TGTGCCAGTACCCCCTCACGGGGAAACACTGAAGCTTTCTTT
CASTPSRGNTEAFF
>TRBJ1-4|few|NA|TRBV19
TGTGCCAGTAGGGCAGGGATGTCTAATGAAAAACTGTTTTTT
CASRAGMSNEKLFF
>TRBJ2-3|NA|NA|TRBV5-4
TGTGCCAGCAGCCGGTCCAGCACAGATACGCAGTATTTT
CASSRSSTDTQYF
>TRBJ2-1|few|NA|TRBV4-1
TGCGCCAGCAGCCCCTGGGGAGTAGCTGTTAGGAATGAGCAGTTCTTC
CASSPWGVAVRNEQFF
>TRBJ2-2|NA|TRBD1|TRBV6-4
TGTGCCAGCACCAACACGGGACAGGGGAACACCGGGGAGCTGTTTTTT
CASTNTGQGNTGELFF
>TRBJ2-7|NA|NA|TRBV7-2
TGTGCCAGCTCCCTGGGGGGGGCCCTCTCCTACGAGCAGTACTTC
CASSLGGALSYEQYF
>TRBJ2-3|NA|NA|TRBV2
TGTGCCAGCAGTGATGGGTATGCACCACGGGTTACGCAGTATTTT
CASSDGYAPRVTQYF